The source of this TCR beta chain is a study of shared clonotypes between healthy human individuals. Sequencing was performed with immunoSEQ multiplex PCR; in TCRdb, only in-frame clones are kept and a portion is missing. The sample includes around 1.1 million clones, 70% to 85% of them seen just once. The CDR3 is made up of 15 amino acids. Trimming removed 4 bases from V and 0 bases from J, with 13 bases in between. CDR1 is MDHEN, CDR2 SYDVKM, per germline. The genes are TRBV28 and TRBJ2-7; D call uncertain. The receptor comes from a man aged 18 to 29 in good health. Some clones in this sample may be carry-over from other donors' samples. Sequenced material: memory CD4+ T cells from PBMCs. Documented subset: CD45RA-negative fraction. The CDR3 DNA reads as TGTGCCAGCAGTTCCCCTAGTACGAGCTCCTACGAGCAGTACTTC. It is translated as CASSSPSTSSYEQYF.